The T cell receptor beta chain described here comes from a study of blood T cell repertoires in COVID-19. The wider study: The samples span acute and convalescent COVID-19 from the United States, Italy and Spain. The cDNA or gDNA used as material had been derived from T cells, B-cell-depleted T cells, or PBMCs.

The germline CDR1 and CDR2 sequences are DFQATT and SNEGSKA (reference sequence). The CDR3 spans 14 residues. V was pared by 3 bases and J by 2 bases, with 14 bases between. Methods used by the authors: Estimation of nucleated cell counts was performed using reference gene primer amplification. Assay used: immunoSEQ multiplex PCR; TCRdb lists only in-frame clones, some missing. V, J and clone size are taken as reported in that table, and D and trimming were inferred from the DNA itself. This table has more than 95,000 clones, around nine tenths appearing once. J is TRBJ2-7 and V is TRBV20-1; D possibly corresponds to TRBD1 (6 bases). The sequence came from a man in his sixties with acute or convalescent COVID-19. The sequenced sample consisted of peripheral blood. CDR3 nucleotide sequence: TGCAGTGCTAGTGGGACAAGCTACACCTACGAGCAGTACTTC. Amino acids: CSASGTSYTYEQYF.